This T cell receptor (beta chain) derives from a study of CD8 T cells in ankylosing spondylitis. Germline V gene data show CDR1 as DFQATT and CDR2 as SNEGSKA (reference sequence). V lost 6 bases, J lost 6 bases, and 5 bases stayed unmatched. There are 12 residues in the CDR3. The study's findings and limits: Ankylosing spondylitis blood appeared to carry a characteristic TCR beta motif of several highly homologous variants. Earlier reports found some motif variants in synovial fluid and blood in reactive arthritis.

Points on this clonotype: Its cognate antigen is unknown.

Making the TCR beta libraries involved quantitative 5'-RACE with molecular barcodes. TCRdb itself ran the 5' RACE reads through MiXCR, one entry per CDR3 protein. The sample consists of a few hundred thousand distinct CDR3 sequences, 20% to 25% of them appearing once. Sequences were obtained from blood, either unsorted or a sorted T cell fraction (not recorded which). This chain connects TRBV20-1 to TRBJ1-1, with 9 positions matching TRBD1. The clonotype originates from a male donor with ankylosing spondylitis. CDR3 nucleotides: TGCAGTGCGGACAGGGGAGCCGCTGAAGCTTTCTTT. It specifies CSADRGAAEAFF.